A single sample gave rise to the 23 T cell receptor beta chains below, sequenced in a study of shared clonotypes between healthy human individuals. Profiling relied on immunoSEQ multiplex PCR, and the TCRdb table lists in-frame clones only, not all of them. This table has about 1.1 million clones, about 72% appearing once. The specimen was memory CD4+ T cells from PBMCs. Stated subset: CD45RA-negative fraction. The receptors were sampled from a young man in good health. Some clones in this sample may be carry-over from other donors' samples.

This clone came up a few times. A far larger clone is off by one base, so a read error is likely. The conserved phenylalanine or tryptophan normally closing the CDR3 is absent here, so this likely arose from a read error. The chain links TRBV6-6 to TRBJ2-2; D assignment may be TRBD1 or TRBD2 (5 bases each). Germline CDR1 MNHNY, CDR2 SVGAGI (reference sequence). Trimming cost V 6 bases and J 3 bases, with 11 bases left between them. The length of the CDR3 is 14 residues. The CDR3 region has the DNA TGTGCCAGCAGGTCAGGGACGGACACCGGGGAGCTGTTTTCT. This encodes CASRSGTDTGELFS.

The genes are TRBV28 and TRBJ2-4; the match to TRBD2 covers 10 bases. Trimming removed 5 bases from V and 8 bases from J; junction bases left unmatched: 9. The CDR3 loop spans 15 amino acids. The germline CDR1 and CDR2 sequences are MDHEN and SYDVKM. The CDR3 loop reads CASSTPSGRVYIQYF. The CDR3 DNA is TGTGCCAGCAGTACCCCTAGCGGGAGAGTATACATTCAGTACTTC.

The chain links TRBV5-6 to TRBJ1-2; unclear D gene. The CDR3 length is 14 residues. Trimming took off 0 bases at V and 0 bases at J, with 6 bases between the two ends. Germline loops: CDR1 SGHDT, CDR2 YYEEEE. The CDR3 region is CASSLDSSNYGYTF. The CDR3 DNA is TGTGCCAGCAGCTTGGACAGCTCTAACTATGGCTACACCTTC.

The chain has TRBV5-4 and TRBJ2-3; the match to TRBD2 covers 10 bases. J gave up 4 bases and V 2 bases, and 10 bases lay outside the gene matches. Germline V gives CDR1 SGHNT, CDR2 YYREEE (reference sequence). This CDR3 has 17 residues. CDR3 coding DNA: TGTGCCAGCAGCTTCAGTACTAGCGGGATCATAGCAGATACGCAGTATTTT. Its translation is CASSFSTSGIIADTQYF.

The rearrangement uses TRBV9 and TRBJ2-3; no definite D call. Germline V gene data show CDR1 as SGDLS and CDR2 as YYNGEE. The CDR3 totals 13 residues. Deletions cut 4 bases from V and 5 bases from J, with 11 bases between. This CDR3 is CASSPTYGDTQYF. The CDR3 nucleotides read TGTGCCAGCAGCCCCACTTACGGAGATACGCAGTATTTT.

In DNA, the CDR3 is TGCGCCAGCAGCCCAACCGGGACGGGACGTGGAAACACCATATATTTT. Its translation is CASSPTGTGRGNTIYF. The chain links TRBV5-1 to TRBJ1-3, with a tentative D call TRBD1 (5 bases). The CDR3 sequence is 16 residues long. The germline V and J ends were trimmed by 4 bases and 3 bases, with 17 bases remaining between them. Germline lookup yields CDR1 SGHRS and CDR2 YFSETQ.

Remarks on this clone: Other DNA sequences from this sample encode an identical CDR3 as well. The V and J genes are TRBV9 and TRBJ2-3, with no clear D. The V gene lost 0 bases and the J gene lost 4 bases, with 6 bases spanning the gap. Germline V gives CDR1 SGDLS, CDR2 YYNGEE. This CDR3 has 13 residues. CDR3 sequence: CASSVGSPDTQYF. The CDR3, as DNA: TGTGCCAGCAGCGTAGGCTCTCCAGATACGCAGTATTTT.

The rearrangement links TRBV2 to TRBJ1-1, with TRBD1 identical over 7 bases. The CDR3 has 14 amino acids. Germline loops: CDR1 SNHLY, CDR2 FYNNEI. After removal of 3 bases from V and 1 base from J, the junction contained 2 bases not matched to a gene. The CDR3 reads CASSDGTANTEAFF. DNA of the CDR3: TGTGCCAGCAGTGATGGGACAGCGAACACTGAAGCTTTCTTT.

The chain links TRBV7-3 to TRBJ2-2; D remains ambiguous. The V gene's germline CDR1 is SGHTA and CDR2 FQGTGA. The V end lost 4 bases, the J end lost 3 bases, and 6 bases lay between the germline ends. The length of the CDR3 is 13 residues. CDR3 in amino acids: CASSSGHTGELFF. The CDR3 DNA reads TGTGCCAGCAGCTCTGGACACACCGGGGAGCTGTTTTTT.

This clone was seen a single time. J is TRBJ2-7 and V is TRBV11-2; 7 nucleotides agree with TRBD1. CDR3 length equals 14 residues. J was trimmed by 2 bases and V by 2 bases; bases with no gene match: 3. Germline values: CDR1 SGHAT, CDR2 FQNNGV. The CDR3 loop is CASSLRQGPYEQYF. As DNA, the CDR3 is TGTGCCAGCAGCTTACGACAGGGTCCCTACGAGCAGTACTTC.

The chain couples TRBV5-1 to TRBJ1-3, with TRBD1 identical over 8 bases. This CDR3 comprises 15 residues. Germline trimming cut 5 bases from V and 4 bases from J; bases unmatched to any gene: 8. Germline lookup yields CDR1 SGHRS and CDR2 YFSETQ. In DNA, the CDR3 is TGCGCCAGCAGTGGACAGGGAAAATCCGGAAACACCATATATTTT. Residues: CASSGQGKSGNTIYF.

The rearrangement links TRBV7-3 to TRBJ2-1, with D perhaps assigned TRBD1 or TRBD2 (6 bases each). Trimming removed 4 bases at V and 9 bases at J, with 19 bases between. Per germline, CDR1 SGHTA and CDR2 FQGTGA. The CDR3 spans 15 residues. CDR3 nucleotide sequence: TGTGCCAGCAGCTCCCGTCCGGGGGCGCGAGGTGAGCAGTTCTTC. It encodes CASSSRPGARGEQFF.

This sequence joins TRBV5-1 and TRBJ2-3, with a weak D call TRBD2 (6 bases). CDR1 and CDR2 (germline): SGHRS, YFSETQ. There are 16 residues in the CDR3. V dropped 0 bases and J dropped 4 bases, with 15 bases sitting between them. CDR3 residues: CASSLGTGDGADTQYF. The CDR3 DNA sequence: TGCGCCAGCAGCTTGGGCACGGGGGATGGAGCAGATACGCAGTATTTT.

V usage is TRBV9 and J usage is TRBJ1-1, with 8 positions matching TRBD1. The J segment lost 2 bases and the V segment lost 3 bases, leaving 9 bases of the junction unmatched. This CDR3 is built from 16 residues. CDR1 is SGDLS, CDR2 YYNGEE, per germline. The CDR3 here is CASSATGTGLNTEAFF. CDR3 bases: TGTGCCAGCAGCGCAACCGGGACAGGACTTAACACTGAAGCTTTCTTT.

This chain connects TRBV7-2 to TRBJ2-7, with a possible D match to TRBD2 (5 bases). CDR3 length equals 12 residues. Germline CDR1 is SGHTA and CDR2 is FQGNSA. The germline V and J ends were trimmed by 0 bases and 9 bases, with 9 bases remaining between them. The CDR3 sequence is CASSLAGRGQYF. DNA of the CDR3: TGTGCCAGCAGCTTAGCGGGCCGGGGGCAGTACTTC.

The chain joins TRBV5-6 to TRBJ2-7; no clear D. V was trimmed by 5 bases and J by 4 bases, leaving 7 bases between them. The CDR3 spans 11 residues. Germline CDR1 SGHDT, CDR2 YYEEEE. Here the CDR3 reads CASSLRYEQYF. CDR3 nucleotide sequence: TGTGCCAGCAGTTTGCGGTACGAGCAGTACTTC.

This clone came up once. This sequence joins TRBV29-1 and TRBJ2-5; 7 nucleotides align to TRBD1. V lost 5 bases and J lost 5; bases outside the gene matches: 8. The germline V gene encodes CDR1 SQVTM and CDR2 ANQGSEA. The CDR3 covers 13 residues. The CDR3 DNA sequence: TGCAGCGTTCGACAGGGCCCCTCGGAGACCCAGTACTTC. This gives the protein CSVRQGPSETQYF.

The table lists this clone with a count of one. The CDR3 spells CASSPGYNQPQHF. For the CDR3, the DNA is TGTGCCAGCTCGCCAGGGTACAATCAGCCCCAGCATTTT. This chain joins TRBV27 and TRBJ1-5, with D perhaps matching TRBD1 (5 bases). The CDR3 is 13 residues long. Germline CDR1 reads MNHEY; CDR2 reads SMNVEV (reference sequence). The ends were cut back, 8 bases at V and 3 bases at J, with 11 bases in the middle.

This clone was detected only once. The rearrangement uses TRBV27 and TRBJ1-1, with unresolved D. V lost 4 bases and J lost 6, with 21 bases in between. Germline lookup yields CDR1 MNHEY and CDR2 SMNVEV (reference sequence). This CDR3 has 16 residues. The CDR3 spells CASSSLQFRGDPEAFF. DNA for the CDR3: TGTGCCAGCAGTTCCCTCCAGTTCCGCGGCGACCCTGAAGCTTTCTTT.

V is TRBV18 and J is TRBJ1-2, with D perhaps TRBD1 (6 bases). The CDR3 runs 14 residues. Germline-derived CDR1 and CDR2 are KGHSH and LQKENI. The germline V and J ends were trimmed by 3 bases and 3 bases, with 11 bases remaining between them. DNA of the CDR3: TGTGCCAGCTCACCGTCCGGGGGCGACTATGGCTACACCTTC. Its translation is CASSPSGGDYGYTF.

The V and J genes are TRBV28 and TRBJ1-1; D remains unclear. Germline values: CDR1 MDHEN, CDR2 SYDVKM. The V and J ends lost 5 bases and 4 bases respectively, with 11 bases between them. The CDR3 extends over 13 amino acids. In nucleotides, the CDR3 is TGTGCCAGCAGTCTTAGGCCTAGCACTGAAGCTTTCTTT. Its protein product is CASSLRPSTEAFF.

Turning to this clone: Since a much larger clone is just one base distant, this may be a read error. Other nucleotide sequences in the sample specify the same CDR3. CDR3 DNA: TGTGCCAGCAGCCCGAGCAATCAGCCCCAGCATTTT. It is translated as CASSPSNQPQHF. The chain carries TRBV7-8 and TRBJ1-5; D gene unclear. V was trimmed by 5 bases and J by 1 base, leaving 3 bases between them. Germline loops: CDR1 SGHVS, CDR2 FQNEAQ. The CDR3 is made up of 12 amino acids. Full variable domain (remainder filled in from reference TRBV7-8 and TRBJ1-5): GAGVSQSPRYKVAKRGQDVALRCDPISGHVSLFWYQQALGQGPEFLTYFQNEAQLDKSGLPSDRFFAERPEGSVSTLKIQRTQQEDSAVYLCASSPSNQPQHFGDGTRLSIL.

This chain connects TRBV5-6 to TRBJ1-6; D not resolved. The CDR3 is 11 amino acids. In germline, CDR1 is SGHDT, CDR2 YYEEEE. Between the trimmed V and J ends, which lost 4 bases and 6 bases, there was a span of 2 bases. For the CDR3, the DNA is TGTGCCAGCAGCGCTAATTCACCCCTCCACTTT. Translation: CASSANSPLHF. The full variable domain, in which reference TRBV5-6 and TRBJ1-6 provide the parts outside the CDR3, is DAGVTQSPTHLIKTRGQQVTLRCSPKSGHDTVSWYQQALGQGPQFIFQYYEEEERQRGNFPDRFSGHQFPNYSSELNVNALLLGDSALYLCASSANSPLHFGNGTRLTVT.